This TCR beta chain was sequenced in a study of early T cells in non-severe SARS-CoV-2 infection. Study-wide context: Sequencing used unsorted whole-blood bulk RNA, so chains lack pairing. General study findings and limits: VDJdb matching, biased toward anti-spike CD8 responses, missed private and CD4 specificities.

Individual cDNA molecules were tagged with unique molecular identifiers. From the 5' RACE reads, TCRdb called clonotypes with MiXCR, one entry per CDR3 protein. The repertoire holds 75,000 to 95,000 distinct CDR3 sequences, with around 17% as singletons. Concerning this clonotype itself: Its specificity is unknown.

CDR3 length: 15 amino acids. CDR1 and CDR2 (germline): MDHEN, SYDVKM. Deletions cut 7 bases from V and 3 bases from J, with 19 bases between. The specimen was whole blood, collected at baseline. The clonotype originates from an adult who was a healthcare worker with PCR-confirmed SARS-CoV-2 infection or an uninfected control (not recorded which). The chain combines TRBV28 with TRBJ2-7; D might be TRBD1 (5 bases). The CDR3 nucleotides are TGTGCCAGCACCCTCCTCCAGGGATCCGGCTACGAGCAGTACTTC. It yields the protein CASTLLQGSGYEQYF.